This passage covers 7 T cell receptor beta chains from one sample sequenced in a study of cytomegalovirus exposure and HLA in healthy donors. The PCR ran on 60 Vbeta and 13 Jbeta primers. The repertoire was sequenced with immunoSEQ multiplex PCR; TCRdb's copy has only in-frame clones and lacks some. This table has 130,000 or so clones, approximately 69% appearing once. The sequenced sample was PBMCs. These receptors were obtained from a man aged 40-49 years in good health and CMV-seropositive.

Many counts were recorded for this clone. The chain combines TRBV2 with TRBJ1-5; 8 bases fit TRBD1. The CDR3 sequence is 16 residues long. Germline V CDR1 and CDR2: SNHLY, FYNNEI. With 5 bases clipped from V and 4 bases from J, the junction kept 10 bases outside the gene matches. Here the CDR3 reads CASSQGALNLNQPQHF. Written as DNA, the CDR3 is TGTGCCAGCAGTCAGGGGGCGCTGAATTTAAATCAGCCCCAGCATTTT.

This chain uses TRBV19 with TRBJ1-5; D perhaps matches TRBD1 (5 bases). Per the germline V gene, CDR1 is LNHDA and CDR2 is SQIVND (reference sequence). The CDR3 extends over 21 amino acids. V was clipped by 5 bases and J by 0 bases, with 29 bases between them. CDR3 in amino acids: CASSPDRRTRAQSYSNQPQHF. The CDR3 coding sequence is TGTGCCAGTAGTCCTGACAGACGAACCAGGGCCCAGTCTTATAGCAATCAGCCCCAGCATTTT.

V gene TRBV6-1 combines with J gene TRBJ2-1; 11 bases align to TRBD1. This CDR3 is 15 amino acids long. V trimming: 6 bases; J trimming: 2 bases; junction bases outside the gene matches: 3. The germline V gene has CDR1 MNHNS and CDR2 SASEGT. CDR3 in DNA: TGTGCCAGCAGCCGGGACAGGGGGGCCTACAATGAGCAGTTCTTC. Protein: CASSRDRGAYNEQFF.

The chain links TRBV19 to TRBJ1-5; perhaps TRBD1 as D (5 bases). The CDR3 consists of 17 residues. Germline V CDR1 and CDR2: LNHDA, SQIVND (reference sequence). Trimming cost V 3 bases and J 7 bases, with 22 bases left between them. The CDR3 reads CASSIGTAAGGVQPQHF. The CDR3, as DNA: TGTGCCAGTAGTATCGGGACTGCCGCCGGGGGGGTGCAGCCCCAGCATTTT.

CDR3 protein: CASSPKSSGSLNTEAFF. The DNA for the CDR3 is TGTGCCAGCAGTCCTAAGAGTTCCGGGTCCCTGAACACTGAAGCTTTCTTT. J is TRBJ1-1 and V is TRBV7-9; unclear D gene. This CDR3 region has 17 residues. Trimming left V 6 bases short and J 0 bases short, with 20 bases between. Looked up from germline, CDR1 is SEHNR and CDR2 is FQNEAQ (reference sequence).

The V call is TRBV5-1, the J call TRBJ2-6; D gene uncertain. The CDR3 consists of 15 residues. Germline CDR1 and CDR2: SGHRS and YFSETQ. Between the trimmed V and J ends, which lost 2 bases and 0 bases, there was a span of 6 bases. The CDR3 nucleotides read TGCGCCAGCAGCTTAAGCAACTCTGGGGCCAACGTCCTGACTTTC. Its translation: CASSLSNSGANVLTF. The full variable domain, rest sourced from reference TRBV5-1 and TRBJ2-6, is KAGVTQTPRYLIKTRGQQVTLSCSPISGHRSVSWYQQTPGQGLQFLFEYFSETQRNKGNFPGRFSGRQFSNSRSEMNVSTLELGDSALYLCASSLSNSGANVLTFGAGSRLTVL.

This clone was counted between two and nine times. The V and J genes are TRBV6-1 and TRBJ1-1; D is undetermined. From germline, CDR1 is MNHNS and CDR2 SASEGT. The CDR3 loop spans 14 amino acids. Trimming shortened V by 6 bases and J by 2 bases, and 13 bases separated the two germline ends. The CDR3 DNA is TGTGCCAGCAGAATCGGAGGAGGAAACACTGAAGCTTTCTTT. Its translation: CASRIGGGNTEAFF.